These 18 T cell receptor beta chains came from one sample sequenced in a study of shared clonotypes between healthy human individuals. The repertoire was sequenced with immunoSEQ multiplex PCR; TCRdb's copy has only in-frame clones and lacks some. The repertoire holds some 1.4 million clones, with 96% as singletons. The sequencing input was naive CD4+ T cells sorted from blood. Subset described: CD45RA+ positively selected. All receptors come from a man aged 25-40 years in good health.

This chain links TRBV10-2 with TRBJ2-1; TRBD2 matches at 8 bases. Germline CDR1 WSHSY, CDR2 SAAADI. The CDR3 sequence is 15 residues long. J was trimmed by 6 bases and V by 5 bases; bases with no gene match: 9. CDR3 amino acids: CASSNWGLAGNEQFF. In DNA, the CDR3 is TGCGCCAGCAGTAATTGGGGGCTAGCGGGCAATGAGCAGTTCTTC.

The V gene is TRBV9, the J gene TRBJ2-2; D is unresolved. Trimming left V 3 bases short and J 3 bases short, with 9 bases between. The CDR3 runs 14 residues. The germline V gene has CDR1 SGDLS and CDR2 YYNGEE. The chain's CDR3 is CASSEGAYTGELFF. The CDR3 nucleotides are TGTGCCAGCAGCGAAGGAGCTTACACCGGGGAGCTGTTTTTT.

The chain has TRBV30 and TRBJ2-3; possibly TRBD2 for D (5 bases). The CDR3 has 17 residues. Germline V gene data show CDR1 as GTSNPN and CDR2 as SVGIG (reference sequence). The ends were cut back, 3 bases at V and 5 bases at J, with 24 bases in the middle. CDR3 nucleotide sequence: TGTGCCTGGAGGGGAGTTGGCGGGCTCCCCCCAGGAGATACGCAGTATTTT. Protein product: CAWRGVGGLPPGDTQYF. The whole variable domain, remainder taken from reference TRBV30 and TRBJ2-3, is SQTIHQWPATLVQPVGSPLSLECTVEGTSNPNLYWYRQAAGRGLQLLFYSVGIGQISSEVPQNLSASRPQDRQFILSSKKLLLSDSGFYLCAWRGVGGLPPGDTQYFGPGTRLTVL.

A single count supports this clone. The rearrangement uses TRBV18 and TRBJ2-7; possible D gene TRBD2, 6 bases. Germline V lookup: CDR1 KGHSH, CDR2 LQKENI. This CDR3 is 15 amino acids long. Trimming shortened V by 3 bases and J by 3 bases, and 15 bases separated the two germline ends. CDR3 protein: CASSPLGGRNYEQYF. CDR3 bases: TGTGCCAGCTCACCCTTGGGGGGACGGAACTACGAGCAGTACTTC.

The chain joins TRBV7-2 to TRBJ2-1; 10 nucleotides line up with TRBD1. Germline loops: CDR1 SGHTA, CDR2 FQGNSA. The junction had 6 bases not matched to a gene; V was cut back by 4 bases and J by 3 bases. This CDR3 comprises 16 residues. CDR3 DNA sequence: TGTGCCAGCAGCTGGACAGGGGGAGGTGACTACAATGAGCAGTTCTTC. As protein: CASSWTGGGDYNEQFF.

The rearrangement uses TRBV18 and TRBJ2-3; 10 nucleotides align to TRBD2. Germline CDR1 is KGHSH and CDR2 is LQKENI. The junction had 6 bases not matched to a gene; V was cut back by 1 base and J by 2 bases. The CDR3 covers 17 residues. Here the CDR3 DNA reads TGTGCCAGCTCACCACAGCTCAGCGGGAGGGCCACAGATACGCAGTATTTT. As protein: CASSPQLSGRATDTQYF.

The chain combines TRBV6-5 with TRBJ1-1, with TRBD1 as a possible D gene (5 bases). Germline-derived CDR1 and CDR2 are MNHEY and SVGAGI. There are 14 residues in the CDR3. Trimming left V 1 base short and J 5 bases short, with 11 bases between. The CDR3 coding sequence is TGTGCCAGCAGTTACTACCGGGGGAGAACTGAAGCTTTCTTT. This sequence encodes CASSYYRGRTEAFF.

This chain connects TRBV2 to TRBJ2-7, with TRBD2 matching over 8 bases. Germline-derived CDR1 and CDR2 are SNHLY and FYNNEI. This CDR3 is built from 15 residues. Trimming at V came to 8 bases and at J to 4 bases, leaving 13 bases not matched to a gene. This CDR3 is CASLSTGGPGYEQYF. CDR3 nucleotides: TGTGCCAGCCTTTCAACGGGAGGGCCGGGGTACGAGCAGTACTTC.

The CDR3 reads CASSRASYNEQFF. The DNA for the CDR3 is TGTGCCAGCAGCCGCGCCTCCTACAATGAGCAGTTCTTC. The chain carries TRBV7-2 and TRBJ2-1, with D unresolved. This CDR3 has 13 residues. The V and J ends lost 5 bases and 0 bases respectively, with 5 bases between them. Germline CDR1 and CDR2: SGHTA and FQGNSA.

This clone was seen a single time. V gene TRBV5-4 combines with J gene TRBJ1-4; tentatively, D is TRBD1 (6 bases). The germline V and J ends were trimmed by 4 bases and 13 bases, with 20 bases remaining between them. This CDR3 spans 14 amino acids. Germline V CDR1 and CDR2: SGHNT, YYREEE (reference sequence). CDR3 in amino acids: CASSKDSAQDRLFF. In nucleotides, the CDR3 is TGTGCCAGCAGCAAGGACAGTGCGCAGGATAGACTGTTTTTT.

J is TRBJ2-5 and V is TRBV11-3; TRBD1 agrees at 7 bases. Germline loops: CDR1 SGHNT, CDR2 YENEEA. The CDR3 is made up of 14 amino acids. The V segment lost 5 bases and the J segment 4 bases; nucleotides outside the gene matches: 7. CDR3 DNA sequence: TGTGCCAGCAGCAAGAGGGGGCTAGCAGAGACCCAGTACTTC. Protein product: CASSKRGLAETQYF.

V gene TRBV9 combines with J gene TRBJ2-1; perhaps TRBD2 as D (8 bases). Per the germline V gene, CDR1 is SGDLS and CDR2 is YYNGEE. V was trimmed by 4 bases and J by 7 bases, leaving 15 bases between them. The CDR3 length is 14 residues. In nucleotides, the CDR3 is TGTGCCAGCAGCTCAGTAGCGGGACAGAATGAGCAGTTCTTC. This codes for CASSSVAGQNEQFF.

The rearrangement uses TRBV19 and TRBJ2-5, with D unclear. The germline V and J ends were trimmed by 1 base and 1 base, with 7 bases remaining between them. The CDR3 spans 14 residues. From germline, CDR1 is LNHDA and CDR2 SQIVND (reference sequence). The CDR3 spells CASSIVSAQETQYF. In DNA, the CDR3 is TGTGCCAGTAGTATAGTCAGCGCCCAAGAGACCCAGTACTTC.

This clone was detected only once. The rearrangement uses TRBV5-1 and TRBJ2-1; TRBD1 is a possible D gene (6 bases). Trimming left V 1 base short and J 2 bases short, with 16 bases between. The CDR3 is 17 amino acids. Per the germline V gene, CDR1 is SGHRS and CDR2 is YFSETQ. The CDR3 loop is CASSLIPGQLAYNEQFF. CDR3 coding DNA: TGCGCCAGCAGCTTGATTCCGGGACAATTGGCCTACAATGAGCAGTTCTTC.

The rearrangement uses TRBV20-1 and TRBJ2-7, with unresolved D. The V and J ends lost 6 bases and 3 bases respectively, with 6 bases between them. Germline CDR1 and CDR2: DFQATT and SNEGSKA (reference sequence). This CDR3 is built from 10 residues. CDR3 amino acids: CSACCYEQYF. DNA of the CDR3: TGCAGTGCGTGCTGCTACGAGCAGTACTTC.

The rearrangement joins TRBV6-1 to TRBJ1-2, with TRBD1 as a possible D gene (6 bases). The V and J ends lost 6 bases and 3 bases respectively, with 8 bases between them. CDR3 length equals 12 residues. Germline CDR1 and CDR2: MNHNS and SASEGT. The CDR3 is CASRRTDYGYTF. In nucleotides, the CDR3 is TGTGCCAGCAGGCGGACAGACTATGGCTACACCTTC.

This clone was picked up one time. The chain joins TRBV5-5 to TRBJ1-1; D perhaps matches TRBD1 (5 bases). The V end lost 0 bases, the J end lost 1 base, and 13 bases lay between the germline ends. This CDR3 has 16 residues. Germline CDR1 reads SGHKS; CDR2 reads YYEKEE (reference sequence). The CDR3 DNA reads as TGTGCCAGCAGCTTGGTGGGTAGGGGTGGGAACACTGAAGCTTTCTTT. Translating gives CASSLVGRGGNTEAFF.

This chain uses TRBV28 with TRBJ2-7, with D perhaps matching TRBD2 (5 bases). The CDR3 runs 13 residues. The ends were cut back, 4 bases at V and 6 bases at J, with 13 bases in the middle. Germline assignment: CDR1 MDHEN and CDR2 SYDVKM. The CDR3 sequence is CASSWNGEGEQYF. For the CDR3, the DNA is TGTGCCAGCAGTTGGAACGGAGAGGGCGAGCAGTACTTC.